The 29 T cell receptor beta chains below all came from one sample that was sequenced in a study of T cell responses to AZD1222 COVID-19 vaccine. The repertoire was sequenced with immunoSEQ multiplex PCR; TCRdb's copy has only in-frame clones and lacks some. The top ten clones hold over 1% of a sample with about 170,000 clones, roughly nine tenths of them seen once. The starting material was peripheral blood, obtained 28 days after the second AZD1222 dose. These receptors all stem from an adult who received the AZD1222 COVID-19 vaccine.

This rearrangement joins TRBV7-2 to TRBJ1-3; possible D gene TRBD1, 6 bases. V lost 8 bases to trimming and J lost 3 bases, with 11 bases between them. The germline CDR1 and CDR2 sequences are SGHTA and FQGNSA. The CDR3 spans 13 residues. Here the CDR3 reads CASLQGRGNTIYF. CDR3 sequence (DNA): TGTGCCAGCCTACAGGGACGTGGAAACACCATATATTTT.

This chain links TRBV10-1 with TRBJ2-3, with a possible D match to TRBD1 (6 bases). Germline V CDR1 and CDR2: WNHNN, SYGVQD (reference sequence). Trimming took off 6 bases at V and 1 base at J, with 14 bases between the two ends. CDR3 length equals 15 residues. CDR3: CASRKTGGGTDTQYF. The CDR3 bases are TGCGCCAGCAGAAAGACAGGAGGCGGCACAGATACGCAGTATTTT.

In its sample, this clone was seen a few times. The chain uses TRBV2 and TRBJ2-5; D perhaps matches TRBD2 (6 bases). Germline loops: CDR1 SNHLY, CDR2 FYNNEI. The CDR3 runs to 13 residues. V was clipped by 10 bases and J by 0 bases, with 12 bases between them. CDR3 coding DNA: TGTGCCACTTGGGGGGACTACCAAGAGACCCAGTACTTC. Its protein is CATWGDYQETQYF.

V gene TRBV18 combines with J gene TRBJ1-1, with TRBD1 as a possible D gene (5 bases). Germline values: CDR1 KGHSH, CDR2 LQKENI. V dropped 5 bases and J dropped 2 bases, with 12 bases sitting between them. The CDR3 sequence is 14 residues long. CDR3 region: CASSVQGANTEAFF. The CDR3 DNA is TGTGCCAGCTCAGTGCAGGGAGCAAACACTGAAGCTTTCTTT.

The V call is TRBV7-9, the J call TRBJ2-3; the match to TRBD2 covers 9 bases. V dropped 3 bases and J dropped 4; count of bases not matched to a gene: 8. Germline CDR1 and CDR2: SEHNR and FQNEAQ (reference sequence). The CDR3 is 16 residues long. CDR3 DNA sequence: TGTGCCAGCAGCTTCTCGCGGGGGGGCATGGCAGATACGCAGTATTTT. Protein: CASSFSRGGMADTQYF. Full variable domain (rest looked up from reference TRBV7-9 and TRBJ2-3): DTGVSQNPRHKITKRGQNVTFRCDPISEHNRLYWYRQTLGQGPEFLTYFQNEAQLEKSRLLSDRFSAERPKGSFSTLEIQRTEQGDSAMYLCASSFSRGGMADTQYFGPGTRLTVL.

The chain combines TRBV12-3 or TRBV12-4 with TRBJ1-5, with 8 bases matching TRBD1. The CDR3 is 13 amino acids. V was pared by 5 bases and J by 4 bases, with 1 base of the junction left unmatched. The CDR3: CASSNRGNQPQHF. Here the CDR3 DNA reads TGTGCCAGCAGTAACAGGGGGAATCAGCCCCAGCATTTT.

The chain combines TRBV3-1 (or the pseudogene TRBV3-2) with TRBJ2-1, with D perhaps given as TRBD1 or TRBD2 (5 bases each). The V gene lost 1 base and the J gene lost 7 bases, with 14 bases spanning the gap. Germline values: CDR1 LGHDT, CDR2 YNNKEL (reference sequence). CDR3 size: 15 residues. The CDR3 region has the DNA TGTGCCAGCAGCCAAGGGGGGAGTTTGAGGAATGAGCAGTTCTTC. Protein: CASSQGGSLRNEQFF.

V gene TRBV19 combines with J gene TRBJ2-7; D gene uncertain. V lost 3 bases to trimming and J lost 2 bases, with 8 bases between them. CDR3 length: 13 amino acids. Germline V CDR1 and CDR2: LNHDA, SQIVND (reference sequence). The chain's CDR3 is CASSISPTYEQYF. The CDR3 nucleotides read TGTGCCAGTAGTATTAGCCCTACCTACGAGCAGTACTTC.

J is TRBJ2-1 and V is TRBV11-3; 9 nucleotides match TRBD1. Germline CDR1 reads SGHNT; CDR2 reads YENEEA. The CDR3 covers 15 residues. V lost 6 bases and J lost 5; bases outside the gene matches: 8. The CDR3 protein is CASSQRDRENNEQFF. Written as DNA, the CDR3 is TGTGCCAGCAGTCAACGGGACAGGGAAAACAATGAGCAGTTCTTC.

The chain links TRBV6-6 to TRBJ2-7; TRBD1 is a possible D gene (6 bases). Germline loops: CDR1 MNHNY, CDR2 SVGAGI (reference sequence). The CDR3 totals 13 residues. Trimming removed 8 bases at V and 2 bases at J, with 13 bases between. The CDR3 here is CASQTGNAYEQYF. Here the CDR3 DNA reads TGTGCCAGCCAAACAGGGAACGCCTACGAGCAGTACTTC.

This clone showed up just once. The rearrangement uses TRBV9 and TRBJ1-1; a possible D gene is TRBD1 (6 bases). V gave up 4 bases and J gave up 5 bases, with 15 bases separating them. The germline V gene encodes CDR1 SGDLS and CDR2 YYNGEE. The CDR3 has 14 amino acids. The CDR3 DNA sequence: TGTGCCAGCAGCCTCTCAGGGGTTGTTACTGAAGCTTTCTTT. This codes for CASSLSGVVTEAFF.

This rearrangement joins TRBV19 to TRBJ1-5, with D perhaps matching TRBD1 (5 bases). The V and J ends lost 7 bases and 5 bases respectively, with 15 bases between them. Germline CDR1 and CDR2: LNHDA and SQIVND (reference sequence). There are 14 residues in the CDR3. The CDR3 loop is CASIIRGGDQPQHF. The CDR3 DNA follows: TGTGCCAGTATTATTCGGGGGGGAGATCAGCCCCAGCATTTT.

This clone was observed a single time. The chain uses TRBV5-1 and TRBJ1-6; D is possibly TRBD1 (6 bases). CDR1 and CDR2 (germline): SGHRS, YFSETQ. The CDR3 contains 14 residues. Trimming stripped 2 bases from V and 8 bases from J, with 11 bases between. CDR3 bases: TGCGCCAGCAGCTTACAGGGTCAAGATTCACCCCTCCACTTT. Translation gives CASSLQGQDSPLHF.

This chain joins TRBV4-2 and TRBJ2-7, with TRBD2 identical over 10 bases. In germline, CDR1 is LGHNA, CDR2 YNFKEQ. V lost 0 bases, J lost 4 bases, and 6 bases stayed unmatched. This CDR3 is built from 16 residues. The CDR3 DNA is TGTGCCAGCAGCCAAGATCTAGCTAGCGGGGGATACGAGCAGTACTTC. It yields the protein CASSQDLASGGYEQYF.

This sequence joins TRBV5-6 and TRBJ1-4; D gene uncertain. The CDR3 spans 14 residues. CDR1 is SGHDT, CDR2 YYEEEE, per germline. The V end was cut by 0 bases, the J end by 8 bases, with 11 bases between. The CDR3 sequence: CASSLVGRREKLFF. In DNA, the CDR3 is TGTGCCAGCAGCTTGGTTGGGCGGCGCGAAAAACTGTTTTTT.

This clone was detected only once. V usage is TRBV18 and J usage is TRBJ1-2; D might be TRBD1 (6 bases). The ends were cut back, 0 bases at V and 7 bases at J, with 12 bases in the middle. CDR1 is KGHSH, CDR2 LQKENI, per germline. The CDR3 is made up of 14 amino acids. CDR3 coding DNA: TGTGCCAGCTCACCACCGGGACAAGAAGGTGGCTACACCTTC. This encodes CASSPPGQEGGYTF.

This clone was seen just once. The DNA is omitted, as the CDR3 cannot be located on it reliably, and the CDR3 follows TCRdb's listing. This chain connects TRBV3-1 (or the pseudogene TRBV3-2) to TRBJ2-5; the table calls TRBD2, which could not be checked here. The CDR3 totals 18 residues, both ends included. Germline CDR1 LGHDT, CDR2 YNNKEL (reference sequence). The CDR3 spells CASDAAEGSSGRGETQYF.

CDR3 region: CASTRQGETQYF. DNA for the CDR3: TGTGCCAGCACCCGCCAGGGGGAGACCCAGTACTTC. The chain couples TRBV6-5 to TRBJ2-5; TRBD1 is a possible D gene (6 bases). Looked up from germline, CDR1 is MNHEY and CDR2 is SVGAGI. The CDR3 runs to 12 residues. Trimming pared 7 bases from V and 5 bases from J, leaving 11 bases between.

The chain employs TRBV5-1 and TRBJ1-1, with a weak D call TRBD1 (6 bases). The germline V gene encodes CDR1 SGHRS and CDR2 YFSETQ. The CDR3 has 15 residues. The ends were cut back, 0 bases at V and 4 bases at J, with 13 bases in the middle. The CDR3 bases are TGCGCCAGCAGCTTGGGTCGGGGGCGCGCCACTGAAGCTTTCTTT. Amino acids: CASSLGRGRATEAFF.

This chain uses TRBV19 with TRBJ1-1, with TRBD1 matching over 11 bases. There are 14 residues in the CDR3. Trimming at V came to 5 bases and at J to 8 bases, leaving 7 bases not matched to a gene. Germline loops: CDR1 LNHDA, CDR2 SQIVND (reference sequence). The CDR3 protein is CASSLGQGAEEAFF. As DNA, the CDR3 is TGTGCCAGTAGTCTCGGACAGGGGGCTGAGGAAGCTTTCTTT.

This clone occurred once. The chain joins TRBV27 to TRBJ1-4, with 11 nucleotides matching TRBD1. Germline V lookup: CDR1 MNHEY, CDR2 SMNVEV (reference sequence). The ends lost 6 bases at V and 4 bases at J; junction bases unmatched: 1. The CDR3 spans 14 residues. The DNA for the CDR3 is TGTGCCAGCAGGGGACAGGGGGGTAATGAAAAACTGTTTTTT. Its translation is CASRGQGGNEKLFF.

The chain has TRBV5-6 and TRBJ1-1; 9 bases are shared with TRBD1. V lost 3 bases to trimming and J lost 4 bases; unmatched junction nucleotides: 4. Germline V lookup: CDR1 SGHDT, CDR2 YYEEEE. This CDR3 has 14 residues. The CDR3 sequence is CASSWGQGGTEAFF. The DNA of the CDR3 is TGTGCCAGCAGCTGGGGACAGGGTGGCACTGAAGCTTTCTTT.

V is TRBV7-2 and J is TRBJ2-7; D is perhaps TRBD1 (5 bases). Germline loops: CDR1 SGHTA, CDR2 FQGNSA. The CDR3 loop spans 14 amino acids. Trimming removed 0 bases at V and 0 bases at J, with 6 bases between. This CDR3 reads CASSLAGHSYEQYF. The CDR3 DNA follows: TGTGCCAGCAGCTTAGCTGGACACTCCTACGAGCAGTACTTC.

The rearrangement joins TRBV5-8 to TRBJ1-5; no reliable D call. CDR3 length: 14 residues. CDR1 is SGHTS, CDR2 YDEGEE, per germline. V shed 0 bases and J shed 1 base, with 5 bases lying between them. The DNA for the CDR3 is TGTGCCAGCAGCTTGGGTGGGAGCAATCAGCCCCAGCATTTT. Amino acids: CASSLGGSNQPQHF.

The rearrangement joins TRBV5-5 to TRBJ1-2; possibly TRBD1 for D (5 bases). V lost 0 bases to trimming and J lost 6 bases, with 12 bases between them. CDR3 length equals 14 residues. Germline CDR1 is SGHKS and CDR2 is YYEKEE (reference sequence). Here the CDR3 reads CASSLDGPGDGYTF. The CDR3 coding sequence is TGTGCCAGCAGCTTGGACGGACCGGGGGATGGCTACACCTTC.

The chain combines TRBV3-1 (or the pseudogene TRBV3-2) with TRBJ2-6, with a possible D match to TRBD1 (6 bases). The CDR3 has 17 amino acids. Between the trimmed V and J ends, which lost 1 base and 4 bases, there was a span of 14 bases. CDR1 is LGHDT, CDR2 YNNKEL, per germline (reference sequence). The CDR3 nucleotides read TGTGCCAGCAGCCAAGGGCCACAGGGTTTAGGGGCCAACGTCCTGACTTTC. Translated: CASSQGPQGLGANVLTF.

The V call is TRBV25-1, the J call TRBJ1-2; 7 bases line up with TRBD1. Germline lookup yields CDR1 MGHDK and CDR2 SYGVNS. CDR3 size: 13 residues. V trimming: 4 bases; J trimming: 8 bases; junction bases outside the gene matches: 7. CDR3 sequence: CASSGTGVEGYTF. The CDR3 DNA is TGTGCCAGCAGTGGTACAGGGGTGGAGGGCTACACCTTC.

The chain carries TRBV4-2 and TRBJ2-2; 9 nucleotides agree with TRBD2. With V trimmed by 2 bases and J by 0 bases, 4 bases remained unmatched. The germline V gene has CDR1 LGHNA and CDR2 YNFKEQ. This CDR3 is built from 17 residues. The CDR3 loop reads CASSQKTSGSNTGELFF. CDR3 DNA sequence: TGTGCCAGCAGCCAAAAAACTAGCGGGTCGAACACCGGGGAGCTGTTTTTT.

V is TRBV18 and J is TRBJ2-2; D gene ambiguous. This CDR3 spans 15 amino acids. Germline CDR1 and CDR2: KGHSH and LQKENI. Trimming removed 3 bases at V and 1 base at J, with 9 bases between. This CDR3 is CASSPGSLNTGELFF. CDR3 nucleotides: TGTGCCAGCTCACCGGGATCGTTGAACACCGGGGAGCTGTTTTTT.